The present T cell receptor (beta chain) was sequenced within a study of Ad26.COV2.S vaccination and SARS-CoV-2 variants. As for this clone: Its antigen remains unidentified.

Findings and caveats of the study: Breadth and depth estimates from TCRs may understate total T cell responses. Non-spike TCR breadth did not differ much between vaccine and placebo recipients.

TCRdb's copy holds only in-frame clones and misses some; the assay was immunoSEQ multiplex PCR. The data show more than 300,000 clones, approximately 80% seen once. CDR3 length: 14 amino acids. V was cut by 0 bases and J by 4 bases, with 7 bases left in between. Looked up from germline, CDR1 is MNHEY and CDR2 is SVGAGI. The treatment here: about 20 received Ad26.COV2.S at low or high dose, single or two shots; 5 received placebo; per-sample allocation not given. After the first vaccine or placebo injection, samples were drawn on day 63. The chain joins TRBV6-5 to TRBJ2-1; no clear D gene. This specimen was peripheral blood, taken in a trial of Ad26.COV2.S vaccine versus placebo. This clonotype originated in a person between 18 and 59 years old who received the Ad26.COV2.S COVID-19 vaccine or a placebo. The CDR3 coding sequence is TGTGCCAGCAGTTACTCACTGCTTTACAATGAGCAGTTCTTC. This sequence encodes CASSYSLLYNEQFF.